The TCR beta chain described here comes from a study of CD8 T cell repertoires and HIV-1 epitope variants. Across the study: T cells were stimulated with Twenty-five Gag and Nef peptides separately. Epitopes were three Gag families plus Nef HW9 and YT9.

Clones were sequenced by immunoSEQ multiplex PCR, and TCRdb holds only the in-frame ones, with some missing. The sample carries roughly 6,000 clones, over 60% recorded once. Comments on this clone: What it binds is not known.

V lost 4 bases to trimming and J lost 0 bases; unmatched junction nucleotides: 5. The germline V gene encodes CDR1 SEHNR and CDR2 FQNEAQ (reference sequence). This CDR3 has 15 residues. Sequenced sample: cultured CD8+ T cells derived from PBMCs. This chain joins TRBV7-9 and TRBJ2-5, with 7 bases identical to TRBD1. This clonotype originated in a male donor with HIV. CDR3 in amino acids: CASSYTGTDQETQYF. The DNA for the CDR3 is TGTGCCAGCAGCTATACCGGGACAGACCAAGAGACCCAGTACTTC.